This TCR beta chain was obtained from a study of cytomegalovirus exposure and HLA in healthy donors. This PCR relied on a set of 60 Vbeta primers and 13 Jbeta primers. Assay used: immunoSEQ multiplex PCR; TCRdb lists only in-frame clones, some missing. The listing contains around 200,000 clones. Germline CDR1 reads SGHNT; CDR2 reads YYREEE (reference sequence). V lost 1 base to trimming and J lost 4 bases, with 3 bases between them. The CDR3 has 12 residues. The sample taken for sequencing was PBMCs. This sequence was found in a girl aged 2 to 10 in good health and CMV-seropositive. V usage is TRBV5-4 and J usage is TRBJ1-5; D remains ambiguous. CDR3 DNA sequence: TGTGCCAGCAGCTTGCCGAATCAGCCCCAGCATTTT. This gives the protein CASSLPNQPQHF.